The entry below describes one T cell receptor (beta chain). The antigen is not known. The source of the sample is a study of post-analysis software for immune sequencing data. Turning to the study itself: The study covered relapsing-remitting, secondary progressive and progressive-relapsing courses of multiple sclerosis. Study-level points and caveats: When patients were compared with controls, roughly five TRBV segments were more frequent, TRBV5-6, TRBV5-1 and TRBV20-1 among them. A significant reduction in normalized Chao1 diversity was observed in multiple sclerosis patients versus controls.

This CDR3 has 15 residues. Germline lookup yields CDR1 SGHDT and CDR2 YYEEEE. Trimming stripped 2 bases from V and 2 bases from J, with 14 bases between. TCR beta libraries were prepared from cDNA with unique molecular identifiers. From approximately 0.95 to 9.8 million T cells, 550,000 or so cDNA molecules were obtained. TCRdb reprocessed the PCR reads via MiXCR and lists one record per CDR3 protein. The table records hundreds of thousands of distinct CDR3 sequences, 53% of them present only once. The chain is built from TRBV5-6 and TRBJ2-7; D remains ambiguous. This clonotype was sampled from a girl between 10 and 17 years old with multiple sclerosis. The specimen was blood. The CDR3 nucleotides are TGTGCCAGCAGCTTAGGTGTGAGACTTACCTACGAGCAGTACTTC. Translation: CASSLGVRLTYEQYF.